The sequence of this T cell receptor beta chain was determined in a study of CD8 T cells in ankylosing spondylitis. Regarding the study as a whole: From matched ankylosing spondylitis synovial fluid, disease-linked clones were reportedly recovered at significantly enriched levels. In peripheral blood, disease-linked CD8+ clones occurred at relatively low frequencies.

TCRdb analysed the 5' RACE reads with MiXCR anew, one entry per CDR3 protein. The sample records about 18,000 distinct CDR3 sequences, roughly 8.2% being singletons. The table lists this clonotype with many counts. The target antigen is unknown. Sequencing was performed on blood. The sequence came from a male donor with ankylosing spondylitis or in good health (not recorded which).

The CDR3: CSVRTSWSTGELFF. Here the CDR3 DNA reads TGCAGCGTCCGGACTAGCTGGAGTACCGGGGAGCTGTTTTTT. The chain carries TRBV29-1 and TRBJ2-2; 8 bases are shared with TRBD2. Trimming cost V 6 bases and J 5 bases; bases outside gene matches: 8. From germline, CDR1 is SQVTM and CDR2 ANQGSEA. The CDR3 is made up of 14 amino acids.